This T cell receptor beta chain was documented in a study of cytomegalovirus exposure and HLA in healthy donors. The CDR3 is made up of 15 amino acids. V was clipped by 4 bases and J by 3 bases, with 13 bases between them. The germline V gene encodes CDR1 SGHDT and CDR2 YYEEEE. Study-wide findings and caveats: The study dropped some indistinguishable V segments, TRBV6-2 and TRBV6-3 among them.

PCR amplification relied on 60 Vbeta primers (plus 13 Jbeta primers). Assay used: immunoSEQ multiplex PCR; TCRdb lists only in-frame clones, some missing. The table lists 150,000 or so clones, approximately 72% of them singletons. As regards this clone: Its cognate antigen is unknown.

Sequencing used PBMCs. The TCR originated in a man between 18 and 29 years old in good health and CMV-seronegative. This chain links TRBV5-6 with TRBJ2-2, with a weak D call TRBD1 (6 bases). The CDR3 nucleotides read TGTGCCAGCAGCCGAACGGGACAAGACACCGGGGAGCTGTTTTTT. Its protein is CASSRTGQDTGELFF.